This T cell receptor (beta chain) was captured in a study of regulatory T cells in long-lasting Graves disease. CDR3 regions were amplified by Arm-PCR using iRepertoire HTBI primers to build TCR beta libraries. TCRdb called the multiplex PCR reads again in MiXCR, with one record for every CDR3 protein. The repertoire holds about 450,000 distinct CDR3 sequences, approximately 16% seen once, with about 10% in the top ten. Noted time point: newly diagnosed GD, antithyroid drugs for less than 3 months. From RNA extracted from PBMCs, the TCR library was made. Trimming at V came to 6 bases and at J to 3 bases, leaving 6 bases not matched to a gene. Germline loops: CDR1 MNHEY, CDR2 SVGEGT. The CDR3 runs to 15 residues. This sample also appeared in a second study, on T cells in Graves' hyperthyroidism and ophthalmopathy. That report notes: Stable Graves' hyperthyroidism denoted no ophthalmopathy progression over 18 months. Patients were aged 18 to 65, had disease duration under 2 months, and had newly diagnosed hyperthyroidism.

Sequences were derived from peripheral blood mononuclear cells (PBMCs), sampled at new diagnosis, from a patient treated with antithyroid drugs. The source is a woman in her twenties or thirties with Graves disease. The rearrangement links TRBV6-2 or TRBV6-3 to TRBJ2-5; 11 nucleotides align to TRBD2. Here the CDR3 DNA reads TGTGCCAGCAGCCTCGTACTAGCGGGAGAAGAGACCCAGTACTTC. Protein: CASSLVLAGEETQYF.